These 28 T cell receptor beta chains were sequenced from one sample in a study of chemoradiotherapy in HPV16-positive cancers. Data came from immunoSEQ multiplex PCR; TCRdb stores just in-frame clones and leaves some out. The sample yields about 15,000 clones, roughly nine tenths seen once. Specimen: tumor tissue, collected from a patient who underwent chemoradiotherapy. These receptors came from a human donor with HPV-associated anogenital cancer.

The CDR3 sequence is CAISESVGLQPQHF. CDR3 DNA sequence: TGTGCCATCAGTGAGTCTGTAGGGCTTCAGCCCCAGCATTTT. The V gene is TRBV10-3, the J gene TRBJ1-5; D unresolved. CDR1 and CDR2 from the germline V gene are ENHRY and SYGVKD. V was shortened by 0 bases and J by 6 bases, with 9 bases between the two germline ends. The length of the CDR3 is 14 residues.

This chain connects TRBV4-1 to TRBJ2-5; a weak D match, TRBD2 (7 bases). Germline CDR1 is MGHRA and CDR2 is YSYEKL. This CDR3 has 15 amino acids. With 0 bases removed from V and 7 bases from J, the gap between germline ends came to 15 bases. The CDR3: CASSQDPGGQRTQYF. CDR3 DNA sequence: TGCGCCAGCAGCCAAGATCCCGGGGGGCAGAGGACCCAGTACTTC.

V is TRBV6-5 and J is TRBJ2-6; TRBD1 might be the D (6 bases). The CDR3 loop spans 15 amino acids. Trimming stripped 6 bases from V and 1 base from J, with 10 bases between. Germline CDR1 MNHEY, CDR2 SVGAGI. The CDR3 DNA sequence: TGTGCCAGCAGAGCAGGGGTTTCTGGGGCCAACGTCCTGACTTTC. The encoded protein is CASRAGVSGANVLTF.

The chain carries TRBV29-1 and TRBJ2-1, with D possibly matching TRBD2 (5 bases). With 3 bases removed from V and 10 bases from J, the gap between germline ends came to 13 bases. The germline V gene encodes CDR1 SQVTM and CDR2 ANQGSEA. The CDR3 totals 12 residues. CDR3 amino acids: CSVDRTSSEQFF. The DNA for the CDR3 is TGCAGCGTTGATAGGACTTCAAGCGAGCAGTTCTTC.

V and J are TRBV9 and TRBJ1-3; no reliable D call. Trimming cost V 2 bases and J 4 bases, with 10 bases left between them. Germline V gives CDR1 SGDLS, CDR2 YYNGEE. CDR3 length: 14 residues. The CDR3 protein is CASSVTDGGNTIYF. The CDR3 bases are TGTGCCAGCAGCGTTACGGACGGAGGAAACACCATATATTTT.

The chain joins TRBV6-6 to TRBJ2-1; D is ambiguous. There are 14 residues in the CDR3. Per germline, CDR1 MNHNY and CDR2 SVGAGI (reference sequence). Trimming removed 0 bases at V and 6 bases at J, with 9 bases between. CDR3 sequence (DNA): TGTGCCAGCAGTTACTCAACTGTGATCAATGAGCAGTTCTTC. Translating it yields CASSYSTVINEQFF.

The rearrangement uses TRBV7-9 and TRBJ1-3, with D unresolved. V was trimmed by 3 bases and J by 8 bases, leaving 17 bases between them. The CDR3 runs 15 residues. CDR1 and CDR2 from the germline V gene are SEHNR and FQNEAQ (reference sequence). Written as DNA, the CDR3 is TGTGCCAGCAGCTTCTCGGGTCCTATTGGGGACACCATATATTTT. It translates to CASSFSGPIGDTIYF.

The rearrangement links TRBV11-3 to TRBJ2-2; D remains unclear. This CDR3 contains 19 residues. Trimming cost V 0 bases and J 0 bases, with 17 bases left between them. The germline gives CDR1 SGHNT, CDR2 YENEEA. CDR3 loop: CASSLDGRWGTPNTGELFF. DNA of the CDR3: TGTGCCAGCAGCTTAGATGGCCGCTGGGGAACCCCGAACACCGGGGAGCTGTTTTTT.

This chain uses TRBV2 with TRBJ2-5; 8 nucleotides match TRBD1. Germline trimming cut 7 bases from V and 3 bases from J; bases unmatched to any gene: 4. Germline CDR1 is SNHLY and CDR2 is FYNNEI. CDR3 size: 13 residues. The CDR3 reads CASKDRAEETQYF. The CDR3, as DNA: TGTGCCAGCAAGGACAGGGCCGAAGAGACCCAGTACTTC.

The chain uses TRBV6-6 and TRBJ1-5; no definite D call. Germline V CDR1 and CDR2: MNHNY, SVGAGI (reference sequence). The CDR3 contains 13 residues. V shed 2 bases and J shed 6 bases, with 8 bases lying between them. Here the CDR3 DNA reads TGTGCCAGCAGTTACGCCCCGGGTCAGCCCCAGCATTTT. Translated, it gives CASSYAPGQPQHF.

This clone was recorded a few times. J is TRBJ2-3 and V is TRBV10-3; D is uncertain. Deletions cut 8 bases from V and 2 bases from J, with 11 bases between. This CDR3 is 13 amino acids long. The germline V gene has CDR1 ENHRY and CDR2 SYGVKD. The CDR3 DNA sequence: TGTGCCATCTTTGACGGCTTCACAGATACGCAGTATTTT. Residues: CAIFDGFTDTQYF.

V usage is TRBV5-1 and J usage is TRBJ2-3; TRBD2 aligns across 13 bases. The CDR3 consists of 17 residues. Unmatched junction bases numbered 8, after V lost 4 bases and J lost 3 bases. The germline V gene has CDR1 SGHRS and CDR2 YFSETQ. CDR3 amino acids: CASSPSRTSGSTDTQYF. The CDR3 DNA reads as TGCGCCAGCAGCCCCTCTAGGACTAGCGGGAGTACAGATACGCAGTATTTT. The entire variable domain, with the rest obtained from reference TRBV5-1 and TRBJ2-3, is as follows: KAGVTQTPRYLIKTRGQQVTLSCSPISGHRSVSWYQQTPGQGLQFLFEYFSETQRNKGNFPGRFSGRQFSNSRSEMNVSTLELGDSALYLCASSPSRTSGSTDTQYFGPGTRLTVL.

V and J are TRBV6-1 and TRBJ1-1; D may be TRBD1 (5 bases). The V and J ends lost 6 bases and 5 bases respectively, with 16 bases between them. The length of the CDR3 is 14 residues. Germline CDR1 and CDR2: MNHNS and SASEGT. CDR3 coding DNA: TGTGCCAGCAGGAGAGATGATGGGGGGACTGAAGCTTTCTTT. Its translation: CASRRDDGGTEAFF.

The gene calls are TRBV29-1 and TRBJ1-2; 9 bases align to TRBD1. This CDR3 comprises 13 residues. Germline V lookup: CDR1 SQVTM, CDR2 ANQGSEA. J gave up 2 bases and V 4 bases, and 2 bases lay outside the gene matches. CDR3: CSVGQGGNYGYTF. The CDR3 DNA reads TGCAGCGTTGGACAGGGGGGCAACTATGGCTACACCTTC.

The gene calls are TRBV18 and TRBJ2-1, with 15 bases fitting TRBD2. V dropped 3 bases and J dropped 2; count of bases not matched to a gene: 5. This CDR3 has 18 residues. CDR1 and CDR2 (germline): KGHSH, LQKENI. CDR3 sequence: CASSPGTSGRPTYNEQFF. The CDR3 DNA sequence: TGTGCCAGCTCACCCGGGACTAGCGGGAGGCCCACCTACAATGAGCAGTTCTTC.

The chain links TRBV11-2 to TRBJ1-2; weak D call: TRBD1 (5 bases). The CDR3 extends over 14 amino acids. V gave up 5 bases and J gave up 4 bases, with 14 bases separating them. Looked up from germline, CDR1 is SGHAT and CDR2 is FQNNGV. CDR3 sequence: CASSPLVGGYGYTF. CDR3 in DNA: TGTGCCAGCAGCCCGCTAGTTGGGGGCTATGGCTACACCTTC.

This chain connects TRBV11-3 to TRBJ2-2; TRBD1 matches 8 bases. This CDR3 spans 15 amino acids. CDR1 is SGHNT, CDR2 YENEEA, per germline. The V segment lost 6 bases and the J segment 1 base; nucleotides outside the gene matches: 4. CDR3 region: CASSLDRENTGELFF. CDR3 nucleotide sequence: TGTGCCAGCAGTTTGGACAGGGAGAACACCGGGGAGCTGTTTTTT.

The CDR3 sequence is CASSLAPDKLFF. CDR3 bases: TGTGCCAGCAGCTTGGCCCCTGACAAACTGTTTTTT. This sequence joins TRBV5-6 and TRBJ1-4; D unresolved. Germline-derived CDR1 and CDR2 are SGHDT and YYEEEE. Trimming shortened V by 0 bases and J by 11 bases, and 8 bases separated the two germline ends. The CDR3 loop spans 12 amino acids.

V is TRBV5-1 and J is TRBJ2-5; TRBD2 matches 7 bases. V shed 0 bases and J 5 bases; nucleotides not matched to a gene: 16. The CDR3 runs to 18 residues. CDR1 is SGHRS and CDR2 is YFSETQ in the germline V gene. This CDR3 is CASSLAGGNAGAGETQYF. CDR3 nucleotides: TGCGCCAGCAGCTTGGCCGGAGGGAATGCGGGAGCCGGGGAGACCCAGTACTTC.

The V call is TRBV5-4, the J call TRBJ2-2; the D is unclear. The CDR3 contains 13 residues. Germline V lookup: CDR1 SGHNT, CDR2 YYREEE (reference sequence). Between the trimmed V and J ends, which lost 3 bases and 3 bases, there was a span of 6 bases. As DNA, the CDR3 is TGTGCCAGCAGCTCCCACCACACCGGGGAGCTGTTTTTT. Protein sequence: CASSSHHTGELFF.

This clone was detected only once. The chain combines TRBV6-5 with TRBJ1-2; D possibly corresponds to TRBD1 (5 bases). CDR3 length equals 14 residues. Trimming stripped 7 bases from V and 4 bases from J, with 16 bases between. Germline CDR1 reads MNHEY; CDR2 reads SVGAGI. CDR3 nucleotide sequence: TGTGCCAGCACCGAACGGGGGGGAATCTATGGCTACACCTTC. Its protein is CASTERGGIYGYTF.

This chain joins TRBV4-2 and TRBJ1-2; 7 nucleotides line up with TRBD1. CDR3 size: 16 residues. Germline V gene data show CDR1 as LGHNA and CDR2 as YNFKEQ. The V segment lost 5 bases and the J segment 6 bases; nucleotides outside the gene matches: 15. CDR3 protein: CASSSGTEDEWDGYTF. Written as DNA, the CDR3 is TGTGCCAGCAGCTCCGGGACAGAGGACGAGTGGGATGGCTACACCTTC.

Comment on this clone: One end of the junction fails to match germline, which may point to a read error. The rearrangement uses TRBV15 and TRBJ1-5, with 10 bases that match TRBD1. The CDR3 contains 17 residues. Germline V gene data show CDR1 as LNHNV and CDR2 as YYDKDF (reference sequence). In DNA, the CDR3 is TGTGCCACCAGTAGAGGGTCCGGGACAGGGGAGCGACAGCCCCAGCATTTT. It yields the protein CATSRGSGTGERQPQHF. The complete variable domain, with remaining parts taken from reference TRBV15 and TRBJ1-5, reads DAMVIQNPRYQVTQFGKPVTLSCSQTLNHNVMYWYQQKSSQAPKLLFHYYDKDFNNEADTPDNFQSRRPNTSFCFLDIRSPGLGDTAMYLCATSRGSGTGERQPQHFGDGTRLSIL.

The CDR3 reads CASSDGGGTPTGQYF. The CDR3 DNA reads TGTGCCAGCAGTGATGGAGGCGGGACCCCCACGGGGCAGTACTTC. The V gene is TRBV6-1, the J gene TRBJ2-7; tentatively, D is TRBD2 (6 bases). Trimming took 3 bases from V and 9 from J, leaving 21 bases between them. The CDR3 contains 15 residues. Per germline, CDR1 MNHNS and CDR2 SASEGT.

This chain uses TRBV5-6 with TRBJ2-7; 7 bases map to TRBD2. CDR3 length equals 14 residues. The ends lost 3 bases at V and 0 bases at J; junction bases unmatched: 3. In germline, CDR1 is SGHDT, CDR2 YYEEEE. The DNA for the CDR3 is TGTGCCAGCAGCTCAGGCGGGGGCTCCTACGAGCAGTACTTC. Its protein product is CASSSGGGSYEQYF.

The count of this clone is one. The chain has TRBV11-2 and TRBJ2-7, with D uncertain. The CDR3 length is 13 residues. Germline V gene sequence: CDR1 SGHAT, CDR2 FQNNGV. Trimming took off 0 bases at V and 6 bases at J, with 9 bases between the two ends. The CDR3 spells CASSLDSDREQYF. The CDR3 DNA is TGTGCCAGCAGCTTAGACAGTGATCGCGAGCAGTACTTC.

This clone showed up just once. The rearrangement links TRBV7-2 to TRBJ2-1; either TRBD1 or TRBD2 may supply D (5 bases each). V gave up 1 base and J gave up 8 bases, with 6 bases separating them. In germline, CDR1 is SGHTA, CDR2 FQGNSA. The CDR3 totals 12 residues. The CDR3 loop reads CASSLGGYEQFF. The DNA of the CDR3 is TGTGCCAGCAGCTTAGGGGGGTATGAGCAGTTCTTC.

This chain joins TRBV5-1 and TRBJ2-5; TRBD1 matches at 10 bases. The CDR3 runs 15 residues. The ends lost 0 bases at V and 1 base at J; junction bases unmatched: 0. The germline gives CDR1 SGHRS, CDR2 YFSETQ. In nucleotides, the CDR3 is TGCGCCAGCAGCTTGGGGACAGGGGGCCAAGAGACCCAGTACTTC. Encoded protein: CASSLGTGGQETQYF. Full variable domain (remainder filled in from reference TRBV5-1 and TRBJ2-5): KAGVTQTPRYLIKTRGQQVTLSCSPISGHRSVSWYQQTPGQGLQFLFEYFSETQRNKGNFPGRFSGRQFSNSRSEMNVSTLELGDSALYLCASSLGTGGQETQYFGPGTRLLVL.